This TCR beta chain was sequenced for a study of T cells in women clearing cervical HPV infection. General observations from the study: T-cell numbers per sample were unknown and may explain richness differences.

This CDR3 is built from 14 residues. Germline V gene data show CDR1 as SGHDN and CDR2 as FVKESK. The V gene end was trimmed by 6 bases and the J gene end by 7 bases; junction bases not matched to a gene: 9. About this clone: The antigen is unknown. Coverage ceases 3 residues before the CDR3 finishes, and the germline J gene fills in the end.

The method was immunoSEQ multiplex PCR; TCRdb's version includes in-frame clones alone and lacks a portion of them. This sample contains some 16,000 clones. Sequenced sample: blood buffy coat. The V gene is TRBV14, the J gene TRBJ1-2; TRBD1 agrees at 9 bases. The TCR originated in a woman aged 18-70 years with a cervical HPV16 infection that either progressed to CIN3+ or cleared (not recorded which). The DNA read from the CDR3 is TGTGCCAGCAGACTCCCCGGGACAGGGATTGGC. It encodes CASRLPGTGIG. The full CDR3 reads CASRLPGTGIGYTF. Combining the CDR3 with reference TRBV14 and TRBJ1-2 gives the whole variable domain EAGVTQFPSHSVIEKGQTVTLRCDPISGHDNLYWYRRVMGKEIKFLLHFVKESKQDESGMPNNRFLAERTGGTYSTLKVQPAELEDSGVYFCASRLPGTGIGYTFGSGTRLTVV.